The entry below gives a single TCR beta chain sequence along with its context. Other DNA sequences from this sample encode an identical CDR3 as well. The sample is drawn from a study of blood T cell repertoires in COVID-19. Study-wide background: Specimens from acute and convalescent COVID-19 originated in the United States, Italy and Spain.

This CDR3 has 13 amino acids. In germline, CDR1 is MNHEY, CDR2 SMNVEV (reference sequence). The V end was cut by 3 bases, the J end by 3 bases, with 9 bases between. Original handling: Reference gene primer amplification gave estimated nucleated cell counts. Clones were read by immunoSEQ multiplex PCR, and TCRdb kept only the in-frame ones, dropping some. Clone size and V and J calls were adopted from that table, with D and trimming inferred from the DNA. The repertoire holds fewer than 200,000 clones, with roughly 76% as singletons. The sample comprised peripheral blood. The rearrangement joins TRBV27 to TRBJ2-7, with D possibly TRBD2 on 5 matching bases. The origin of this receptor is a middle-aged woman with COVID-19, enrolled during active disease. CDR3 in amino acids: CASSLTGSYEQYF. CDR3 in DNA: TGTGCCAGCAGTTTGACGGGGAGCTACGAGCAGTACTTC.